The 10 T cell receptor beta chains given below trace back to one sample, sequenced in a study of cytomegalovirus exposure and HLA in healthy donors. The primer mix had 60 Vbeta and 13 Jbeta primers. The repertoire was sequenced with immunoSEQ multiplex PCR; TCRdb's copy has only in-frame clones and lacks some. In total, the table holds approximately 45,000 clones. Sequencing input: PBMCs. The source is a male donor in good health and CMV-seronegative.

The chain recombines TRBV6-5 with TRBJ1-5, with TRBD1 matching over 8 bases. The V and J ends lost 6 bases and 2 bases, in that order; junction bases with no gene match: 6. Per germline, CDR1 MNHEY and CDR2 SVGAGI. The CDR3 loop spans 15 amino acids. CDR3 sequence (DNA): TGTGCCAGCAGCCCGGACAGGGTGGGCAATCAGCCCCAGCATTTT. Amino acid sequence: CASSPDRVGNQPQHF.

The chain combines TRBV5-1 with TRBJ2-3, with a weak D call TRBD1 (5 bases). Germline loops: CDR1 SGHRS, CDR2 YFSETQ. Trimming removed 4 bases from V and 5 bases from J, with 11 bases in between. The CDR3 sequence is 13 residues long. The CDR3 spells CASSRSQGDTQYF. The DNA for the CDR3 is TGCGCCAGCAGCCGGTCCCAGGGAGATACGCAGTATTTT.

The chain carries TRBV27 and TRBJ2-7; 11 bases align to TRBD1. V dropped 6 bases and J dropped 2; count of bases not matched to a gene: 6. Germline CDR1 is MNHEY and CDR2 is SMNVEV (reference sequence). CDR3 length equals 15 residues. The CDR3 coding sequence is TGTGCCAGCAGGGGGCCGGGACAGGGGGCCTACGAGCAGTACTTC. Encoded protein: CASRGPGQGAYEQYF.

This rearrangement joins TRBV9 to TRBJ1-4, with TRBD1 as a possible D gene (5 bases). Germline CDR1 SGDLS, CDR2 YYNGEE. The CDR3 is 14 residues long. V dropped 2 bases and J dropped 4 bases, with 9 bases sitting between them. CDR3 bases: TGTGCCAGCAGCGTCGGGGGACTTAATGAAAAACTGTTTTTT. As protein: CASSVGGLNEKLFF.

The chain uses TRBV13 and TRBJ2-7, with 11 nucleotides matching TRBD2. Trimming took 6 bases from V and 3 from J; bases not matched to a gene: 10. The CDR3 length is 16 residues. Germline CDR1 is PRHDT and CDR2 is FYEKMQ (reference sequence). CDR3 DNA: TGTGCCAGCAGTCCGAGGGGGACTAGCGGAGGCTACGAGCAGTACTTC. The encoded protein is CASSPRGTSGGYEQYF.

The rearrangement links TRBV27 to TRBJ1-2, with 9 bases lining up with TRBD1. The germline gives CDR1 MNHEY, CDR2 SMNVEV (reference sequence). This CDR3 contains 12 residues. The V segment lost 7 bases and the J segment 5 bases; nucleotides outside the gene matches: 2. The CDR3 DNA follows: TGTGCCAGCATGACAGGGGGGTATGGCTACACCTTC. This sequence encodes CASMTGGYGYTF.

V gene TRBV13 combines with J gene TRBJ1-4; a weak D match, TRBD1 (6 bases). Trimming pared 5 bases from V and 5 bases from J, leaving 15 bases between. CDR3 size: 15 residues. Germline V gene sequence: CDR1 PRHDT, CDR2 FYEKMQ (reference sequence). CDR3 coding DNA: TGTGCCAGCAGCACCCGACAGGACCCGAATGAAAAACTGTTTTTT. Encoded protein: CASSTRQDPNEKLFF.

The chain is built from TRBV7-3 and TRBJ2-3, with a tentative D call TRBD1 (5 bases). V lost 6 bases, J lost 4 bases, and 11 bases lay in between. This CDR3 region has 13 residues. In germline, CDR1 is SGHTA, CDR2 FQGTGA. The CDR3 sequence is CASSEDMSDTQYF. CDR3 DNA sequence: TGTGCCAGCAGTGAGGACATGTCAGATACGCAGTATTTT. The full variable domain, in which reference TRBV7-3 and TRBJ2-3 provide the parts outside the CDR3, is GAGVSQTPSNKVTEKGKYVELRCDPISGHTALYWYRQSLGQGPEFLIYFQGTGAADDSGLPNDRFFAVRPEGSVSTLKIQRTERGDSAVYLCASSEDMSDTQYFGPGTRLTVL.

The rearrangement uses TRBV5-6 and TRBJ2-1, with TRBD2 identical over 9 bases. Germline V gives CDR1 SGHDT, CDR2 YYEEEE. The CDR3 extends over 12 amino acids. V shed 5 bases, J shed 10 bases, and the junction held 4 bases outside the gene matches. The CDR3 protein is CASSFSGGEQFF. As DNA, the CDR3 is TGTGCCAGCAGTTTTAGCGGGGGCGAGCAGTTCTTC.

The rearrangement links TRBV18 to TRBJ1-4; maybe TRBD1 (6 bases). CDR3 length: 18 amino acids. The germline V gene has CDR1 KGHSH and CDR2 LQKENI. Trimming took off 1 base at V and 8 bases at J, with 23 bases between the two ends. Here the CDR3 DNA reads TGTGCCAGCTCACCACGCCCCGGCGGGGGGGGCCAAAGGGAAAAACTGTTTTTT. This encodes CASSPRPGGGGQREKLFF.